A selection of T cell receptor beta chains follows, all from one sample in a study of T cells in Graves' hyperthyroidism and ophthalmopathy. From the multiplex PCR reads, TCRdb called clonotypes with MiXCR, one entry per CDR3 protein. The repertoire includes 220,000 or so distinct CDR3 sequences, 16% of them detected once, and 28% sits in the top ten. Sequencing used blood. The origin of the receptors is a woman younger than 35 with Graves' ophthalmopathy. The CDR3 runs from the conserved cysteine through the conserved F or W. The D gene is left open where the match is weak. Not all rows give a size; the values are once, few, many and, for expanded clones, a class.

j_gene: TRBJ2-3; abundance: few; v_gene: TRBV7-6; d_gene: TRBD2; CDR3aa: CATQAGGITDTQYF; CDR3nt: TGTGCCACCCAAGCGGGAGGGATAACAGATACGCAGTATTTT
j_gene: TRBJ2-5; abundance: .; v_gene: TRBV20-1; d_gene: TRBD2; CDR3aa: CSAREDSGGQETQYF; CDR3nt: TGCAGTGCTAGAGAGGATAGCGGGGGGCAAGAGACCCAGTACTTC
j_gene: TRBJ1-4; abundance: few; v_gene: TRBV7-9; d_gene: .; CDR3aa: CASSPGGAAAEKLFF; CDR3nt: TGTGCCAGCAGCCCTGGGGGTGCGGCGGCTGAAAAACTGTTTTTT
j_gene: TRBJ1-2; abundance: few; v_gene: TRBV6-1; d_gene: .; CDR3aa: CASSEAGHGYTF; CDR3nt: TGTGCCAGCAGTGAAGCTGGACACGGCTACACCTTC
j_gene: TRBJ1-4; abundance: .; v_gene: TRBV6-1; d_gene: TRBD1; CDR3aa: CASSEAHGTGGLANEKLFF; CDR3nt: TGTGCCAGCAGTGAAGCACATGGGACAGGGGGGTTGGCTAATGAAAAACTGTTTTTT
j_gene: TRBJ1-6; abundance: many; v_gene: TRBV20-1; d_gene: .; CDR3aa: CSAMLRGENSPLHF; CDR3nt: TGCAGTGCTATGCTGCGGGGGGAGAATTCACCCCTCCACTTT
j_gene: TRBJ2-7; abundance: many; v_gene: TRBV7-2; d_gene: .; CDR3aa: CASSLEVGFEQYF; CDR3nt: TGTGCCAGCAGCTTAGAGGTGGGCTTCGAGCAGTACTTC
j_gene: TRBJ1-5; abundance: many; v_gene: TRBV3-1; d_gene: TRBD1; CDR3aa: CASSADRVSNQPQHF; CDR3nt: TGTGCCAGCAGCGCGGACAGGGTGAGCAATCAGCCCCAGCATTTT
j_gene: TRBJ2-6; abundance: many; v_gene: TRBV27; d_gene: .; CDR3aa: CASSSRAGANVLTF; CDR3nt: TGTGCCAGCAGTAGCCGGGCTGGGGCCAACGTCCTGACTTTC
j_gene: TRBJ2-5; abundance: many; v_gene: TRBV20-1; d_gene: .; CDR3aa: CSAILMAQETQYF; CDR3nt: TGCAGTGCGATCCTAATGGCCCAAGAGACCCAGTACTTC
j_gene: TRBJ1-1; abundance: many; v_gene: TRBV20-1; d_gene: .; CDR3aa: CSASQGIAEAFF; CDR3nt: TGCAGTGCTAGTCAGGGGATCGCTGAAGCTTTCTTT
j_gene: TRBJ2-5; abundance: many; v_gene: TRBV24-1; d_gene: .; CDR3aa: CATSDWEGNAETQYF; CDR3nt: TGTGCCACCAGTGATTGGGAAGGGAATGCGGAGACCCAGTACTTC
j_gene: TRBJ1-6; abundance: many; v_gene: TRBV27; d_gene: TRBD1; CDR3aa: CASSFSGTANSPLHF; CDR3nt: TGTGCCAGCAGTTTCTCCGGGACAGCGAATTCACCCCTCCACTTT
j_gene: TRBJ2-5; abundance: .; v_gene: TRBV19; d_gene: .; CDR3aa: CASSAMGTFGETQYF; CDR3nt: TGTGCCAGTAGTGCAATGGGGACTTTTGGAGAGACCCAGTACTTC
j_gene: TRBJ1-3; abundance: many; v_gene: TRBV5-1; d_gene: .; CDR3aa: CASSSYGISGNTIYF; CDR3nt: TGCGCCAGCAGCTCGTATGGGATCTCTGGAAACACCATATATTTT
j_gene: TRBJ2-3; abundance: many; v_gene: TRBV6-1; d_gene: TRBD2; CDR3aa: CASSFSGPSTDTQYF; CDR3nt: TGTGCCAGCAGTTTTAGCGGGCCTTCAACAGATACGCAGTATTTT
j_gene: TRBJ2-2; abundance: many; v_gene: TRBV7-3; d_gene: TRBD2; CDR3aa: CASSTTSGGNTGELFF; CDR3nt: TGTGCCAGCAGCACAACTAGCGGGGGTAACACCGGGGAGCTGTTTTTT
j_gene: TRBJ2-3; abundance: .; v_gene: TRBV30; d_gene: .; CDR3aa: CAWSVGAVVRTADTQYF; CDR3nt: TGTGCCTGGAGTGTAGGCGCGGTCGTAAGAACCGCAGATACGCAGTATTTT
j_gene: TRBJ2-7; abundance: many; v_gene: TRBV12-3/TRBV12-4; d_gene: .; CDR3aa: CASSLTGPRSYEQYF; CDR3nt: TGTGCCAGCAGTCTAACAGGTCCTCGCTCCTACGAGCAGTACTTC
j_gene: TRBJ2-7; abundance: once; v_gene: TRBV28; d_gene: .; CDR3aa: CASSFQPHLAEQYF; CDR3nt: TGTGCCAGCAGTTTCCAGCCCCATCTAGCCGAGCAGTACTTC
j_gene: TRBJ2-2; abundance: many; v_gene: TRBV7-3; d_gene: .; CDR3aa: CASSLSGPLAGELFF; CDR3nt: TGTGCCAGCAGCTTAAGTGGGCCACTTGCCGGGGAGCTGTTTTTT
j_gene: TRBJ1-4; abundance: .; v_gene: TRBV20-1; d_gene: .; CDR3aa: CSARLGREEKLFF; CDR3nt: TGCAGTGCTAGGCTGGGGCGCGAAGAAAAACTGTTTTTT
j_gene: TRBJ2-7; abundance: many; v_gene: TRBV7-2; d_gene: TRBD1; CDR3aa: CASSLVGATGGHEQYF; CDR3nt: TGTGCCAGCAGCTTAGTCGGGGCGACAGGGGGCCACGAGCAGTACTTC
j_gene: TRBJ2-1; abundance: many; v_gene: TRBV7-9; d_gene: .; CDR3aa: CASSFIEVEQFF; CDR3nt: TGTGCCAGCAGCTTTATAGAGGTGGAGCAGTTCTTC
j_gene: TRBJ1-1; abundance: many; v_gene: TRBV7-9; d_gene: .; CDR3aa: CASSLGQGGWTEAFF; CDR3nt: TGTGCCAGCAGCTTAGGGCAGGGAGGGTGGACTGAAGCTTTCTTT
j_gene: TRBJ1-6; abundance: many; v_gene: TRBV2; d_gene: .; CDR3aa: CASSESTEMRSPLHF; CDR3nt: TGTGCCAGCAGTGAATCGACAGAGATGAGGTCACCCCTCCACTTT
j_gene: TRBJ2-5; abundance: many; v_gene: TRBV11-2; d_gene: TRBD2; CDR3aa: CASSLTGGYQETQYF; CDR3nt: TGTGCCAGCAGCTTAACGGGGGGTTACCAAGAGACCCAGTACTTC
j_gene: TRBJ2-7; abundance: many; v_gene: TRBV11-1; d_gene: TRBD1; CDR3aa: CASSAGTGGVEQYF; CDR3nt: TGTGCCAGCAGCGCCGGGACAGGGGGAGTCGAGCAGTACTTC
j_gene: TRBJ2-7; abundance: many; v_gene: TRBV20-1; d_gene: TRBD1; CDR3aa: CSAPPDRGPYEQYF; CDR3nt: TGCAGTGCACCCCCCGACAGGGGTCCCTACGAGCAGTACTTC
j_gene: TRBJ2-7; abundance: many; v_gene: TRBV7-9; d_gene: TRBD1; CDR3aa: CASRGQATYEQYF; CDR3nt: TGTGCCAGCAGAGGACAGGCGACCTACGAGCAGTACTTC
j_gene: TRBJ2-1; abundance: many; v_gene: TRBV20-1; d_gene: .; CDR3aa: CSARDLMGGEGSYNEQFF; CDR3nt: TGCAGTGCTAGAGATTTGATGGGGGGAGAGGGGTCCTACAATGAGCAGTTCTTC
j_gene: TRBJ1-2; abundance: many; v_gene: TRBV28; d_gene: .; CDR3aa: CASSHGGGAYGYTF; CDR3nt: TGTGCCAGCAGTCACGGGGGGGGCGCCTATGGCTACACCTTC
j_gene: TRBJ1-1; abundance: many; v_gene: TRBV9; d_gene: .; CDR3aa: CASSVGSLNTEAFF; CDR3nt: TGTGCCAGCAGCGTAGGAAGTCTGAACACTGAAGCTTTCTTT
j_gene: TRBJ1-2; abundance: many; v_gene: TRBV12-3/TRBV12-4; d_gene: .; CDR3aa: CASSFGRGYGYTF; CDR3nt: TGTGCCAGCAGTTTTGGTAGGGGCTATGGCTACACCTTC
j_gene: TRBJ2-1; abundance: many; v_gene: TRBV28; d_gene: .; CDR3aa: CASSLNAWQFF; CDR3nt: TGTGCCAGCAGTTTAAACGCTTGGCAGTTCTTC
j_gene: TRBJ2-1; abundance: few; v_gene: TRBV4-3; d_gene: .; CDR3aa: CASSQDMGSGYNEQFF; CDR3nt: TGCGCCAGCAGCCAAGATATGGGGTCAGGGTACAATGAGCAGTTCTTC
j_gene: TRBJ2-2; abundance: many; v_gene: TRBV6-1; d_gene: TRBD1; CDR3aa: CASSSHGQGLTGELFF; CDR3nt: TGTGCCAGCAGTTCCCACGGACAGGGACTCACCGGGGAGCTGTTTTTT